One sample yielded the 5 T cell receptor beta chains listed below, sequenced in a study of identical twins. MiXCR, run by TCRdb on the 5' RACE reads, gives a single entry per CDR3 protein. The table has around 550,000 distinct CDR3 sequences, about 16% seen once; the top ten hold about 0.4%. The data were also submitted as part of a second study, on yellow fever vaccine responses in identical twins.

The specimen was CD4+ T cells sorted from blood. The receptors originated from a woman younger than 35 in good health.

This clonotype was observed a few times. This chain joins TRBV3-1 and TRBJ1-2, with D unresolved. CDR1 and CDR2 from the germline V gene are LGHDT and YNNKEL (reference sequence). The CDR3 consists of 13 residues. The ends were cut back, 1 base at V and 4 bases at J, with 7 bases in the middle. The DNA of the CDR3 is TGTGCCAGCAGCCAAGTCGGCACCTATGGCTACACCTTC. This encodes CASSQVGTYGYTF.

The chain couples TRBV2 to TRBJ1-1; D gene unclear. Trimming cost V 7 bases and J 6 bases, with 12 bases left between them. CDR1 is SNHLY and CDR2 is FYNNEI in the germline V gene. CDR3 size: 12 residues. The CDR3 nucleotides read TGTGCCAGCACCGATCTAGATCCTGAAGCTTTCTTT. Translation: CASTDLDPEAFF.

This rearrangement joins TRBV12-3 or TRBV12-4 to TRBJ1-2; no firm D call. This CDR3 has 13 residues. Trimming removed 6 bases at V and 3 bases at J, with 11 bases between. The CDR3 bases are TGTGCCAGCAGCTCAACTAGGGACTATGGCTACACCTTC. Translating it yields CASSSTRDYGYTF.

This clonotype has only a few counts. J is TRBJ1-2 and V is TRBV28, with D perhaps TRBD1 (6 bases). Germline values: CDR1 MDHEN, CDR2 SYDVKM. Trimming removed 10 bases from V and 0 bases from J, with 12 bases in between. The CDR3 extends over 13 amino acids. The CDR3 DNA is TGTGCCATCCAGGGGATCGCTAACTATGGCTACACCTTC. Translation: CAIQGIANYGYTF.

The V call is TRBV20-1, the J call TRBJ2-2; TRBD2 might be the D (5 bases). This CDR3 has 17 amino acids. The ends were cut back, 0 bases at V and 0 bases at J, with 14 bases in the middle. In germline, CDR1 is DFQATT, CDR2 SNEGSKA (reference sequence). In nucleotides, the CDR3 is TGCAGTGCTAGAGATCGTGGGAGCAACGCGAACACCGGGGAGCTGTTTTTT. Protein: CSARDRGSNANTGELFF.